This T cell receptor (beta chain) was recovered during a study of vaccination and CD4 T cells after COVID-19. Trimming cost V 6 bases and J 0 bases, with 18 bases left between them. The CDR3 is 16 amino acids. Germline V gene sequence: CDR1 MNHEY, CDR2 SVGEGT. Note on this clonotype: Its antigen is unidentified.

Treatment here: approximately nine-day PBMC culture with coronavirus spike peptide pools or control peptides (ViraFEST assay). The Oncomine TCR Beta short-read assay was applied to DNA of cultured CD4+ T cells. TCRdb reanalysed the PCR reads using MiXCR and keeps one entry per CDR3 protein. This table has more than 9,500 distinct CDR3 sequences, about 50% appearing once. The source material was CD4+ T cells from blood, cultured in vitro. The clonotype comes from a human donor who had recovered from COVID-19. The rearrangement joins TRBV6-2 or TRBV6-3 to TRBJ2-7; D ambiguous. The CDR3 is CASRKLGGPSSYEQYF. In DNA form, the CDR3 reads TGTGCCAGCAGGAAACTTGGCGGACCGAGCTCCTACGAGCAGTACTTC.